This T cell receptor (beta chain) appears in the sequencing data of a study of T-cell reconstitution after alpha-beta-depleted transplantation in children. To note about this clonotype: Sequence at one end of the junction differs from germline and may be a read error.

The TCRbeta library incorporated unique molecular identifiers. From the PCR reads, TCRdb called clonotypes with MiXCR, one entry per CDR3 protein. In the table there are about 540,000 distinct CDR3 sequences, around 20% of which are singletons. Germline CDR1 SGHAT, CDR2 FQNNGV. The CDR3 sequence is 14 residues long. The sequence was collected from a human donor who donated a stem cell graft to a child with acute lymphoblastic leukemia. This sample comprised PBMCs from the stem cell graft donor, obtained from the stem cell graft. The chain uses TRBV11-2 and TRBJ1-1, with a possible D match to TRBD1 (5 bases). This CDR3 is CASSSGPLNPEAFF. CDR3 bases: TGTGCCAGCAGCTCGGGACCGTTGAACCCTGAAGCTTTCTTT.